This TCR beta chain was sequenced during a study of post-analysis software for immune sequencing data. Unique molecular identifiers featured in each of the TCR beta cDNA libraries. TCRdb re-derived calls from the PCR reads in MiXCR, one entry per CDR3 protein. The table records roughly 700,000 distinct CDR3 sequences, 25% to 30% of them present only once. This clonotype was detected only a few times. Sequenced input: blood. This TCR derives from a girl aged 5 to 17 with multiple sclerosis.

The CDR3 coding sequence is TGTGCCACTCGGACAGGGGAGAGGACTCAGCCCCAGCATTTT. Amino acids: CATRTGERTQPQHF. The J gene is TRBJ1-5, the V gene TRBV10-3, with 9 bases matching TRBD1. Trimming at V came to 10 bases and at J to 6 bases, leaving 10 bases not matched to a gene. Germline V gene lookup returns CDR1 ENHRY and CDR2 SYGVKD. This CDR3 is built from 14 residues.